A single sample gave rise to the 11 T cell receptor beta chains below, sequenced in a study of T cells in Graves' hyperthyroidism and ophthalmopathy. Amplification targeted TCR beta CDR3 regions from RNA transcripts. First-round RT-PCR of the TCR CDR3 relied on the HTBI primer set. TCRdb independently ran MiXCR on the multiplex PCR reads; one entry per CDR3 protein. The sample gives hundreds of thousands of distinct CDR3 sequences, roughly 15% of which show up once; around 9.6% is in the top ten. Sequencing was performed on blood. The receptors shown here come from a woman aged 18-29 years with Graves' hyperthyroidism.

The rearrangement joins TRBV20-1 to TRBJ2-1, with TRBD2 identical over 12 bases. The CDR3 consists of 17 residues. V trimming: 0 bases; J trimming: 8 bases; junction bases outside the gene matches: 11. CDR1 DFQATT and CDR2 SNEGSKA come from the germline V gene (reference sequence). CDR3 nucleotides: TGCAGTGCTAGAGATCGGTCTAGCGGGAGGGGATACGATGAGCAGTTCTTC. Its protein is CSARDRSSGRGYDEQFF.

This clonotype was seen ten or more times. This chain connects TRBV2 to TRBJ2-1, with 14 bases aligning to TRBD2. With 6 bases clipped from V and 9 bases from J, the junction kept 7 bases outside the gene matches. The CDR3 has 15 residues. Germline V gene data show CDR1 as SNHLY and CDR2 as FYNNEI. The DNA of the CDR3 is TGTGCCAGCAGGGGGGGACTAGCGGGAGAGAGTGAGCAGTTCTTC. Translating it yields CASRGGLAGESEQFF.

Here the CDR3 reads CASSLQGVDTQYF. The CDR3 region has the DNA TGTGCCAGCAGCTTACAGGGCGTAGATACGCAGTATTTT. The chain carries TRBV7-9 and TRBJ2-3, with D perhaps TRBD1 (5 bases). This CDR3 region has 13 residues. The V gene lost 2 bases and the J gene lost 5 bases, with 8 bases spanning the gap. The germline CDR1 and CDR2 sequences are SEHNR and FQNEAQ (reference sequence).

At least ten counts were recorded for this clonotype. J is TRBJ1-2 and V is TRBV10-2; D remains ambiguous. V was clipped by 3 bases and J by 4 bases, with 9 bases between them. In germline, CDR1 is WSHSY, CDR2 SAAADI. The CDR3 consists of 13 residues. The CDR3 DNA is TGCGCCAGCAGTGAAAACAGCCTCTATGGCTACACCTTC. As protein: CASSENSLYGYTF.

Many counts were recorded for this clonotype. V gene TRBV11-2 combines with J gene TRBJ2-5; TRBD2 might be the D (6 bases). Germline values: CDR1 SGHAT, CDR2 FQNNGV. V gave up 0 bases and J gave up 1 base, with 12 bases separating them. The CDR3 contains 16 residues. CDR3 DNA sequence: TGTGCCAGCAGCTTAGATCTGGCGGGACCCCAAGAGACCCAGTACTTC. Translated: CASSLDLAGPQETQYF. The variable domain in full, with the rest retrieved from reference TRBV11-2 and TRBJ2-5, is EAGVAQSPRYKIIEKRQSVAFWCNPISGHATLYWYQQILGQGPKLLIQFQNNGVVDDSQLPKDRFSAERLKGVDSTLKIQPAKLEDSAVYLCASSLDLAGPQETQYFGPGTRLLVL.

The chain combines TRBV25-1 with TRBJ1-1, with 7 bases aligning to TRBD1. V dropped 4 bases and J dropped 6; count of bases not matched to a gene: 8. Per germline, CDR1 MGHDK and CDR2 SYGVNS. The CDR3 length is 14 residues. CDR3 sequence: CASSGITGTAEAFF. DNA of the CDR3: TGTGCCAGCAGTGGAATTACCGGGACAGCTGAAGCTTTCTTT.

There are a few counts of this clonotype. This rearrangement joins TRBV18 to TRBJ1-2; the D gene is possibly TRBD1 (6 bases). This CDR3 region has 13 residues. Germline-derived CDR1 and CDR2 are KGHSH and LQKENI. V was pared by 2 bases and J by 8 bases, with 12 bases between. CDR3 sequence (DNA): TGTGCCAGCTCACCAGCACCAGGGGCCGGCTACACCTTC. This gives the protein CASSPAPGAGYTF. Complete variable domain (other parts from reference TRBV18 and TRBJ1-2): NAGVMQNPRHLVRRRGQEARLRCSPMKGHSHVYWYRQLPEEGLKFMVYLQKENIIDESGMPKERFSAEFPKEGPSILRIQQVVRGDSAAYFCASSPAPGAGYTFGSGTRLTVV.

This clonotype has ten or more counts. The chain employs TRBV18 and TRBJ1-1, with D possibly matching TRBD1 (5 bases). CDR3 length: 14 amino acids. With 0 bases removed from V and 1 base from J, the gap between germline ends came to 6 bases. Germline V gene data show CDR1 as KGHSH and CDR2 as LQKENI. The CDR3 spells CASSPPGTNTEAFF. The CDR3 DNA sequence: TGTGCCAGCTCACCACCGGGGACGAACACTGAAGCTTTCTTT.

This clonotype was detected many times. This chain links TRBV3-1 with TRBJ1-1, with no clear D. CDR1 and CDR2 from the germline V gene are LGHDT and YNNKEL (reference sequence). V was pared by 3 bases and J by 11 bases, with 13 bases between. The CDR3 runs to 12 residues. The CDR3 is CASSQDIGSAFF. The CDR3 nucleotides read TGTGCCAGCAGCCAGGATATCGGATCGGCTTTCTTT.

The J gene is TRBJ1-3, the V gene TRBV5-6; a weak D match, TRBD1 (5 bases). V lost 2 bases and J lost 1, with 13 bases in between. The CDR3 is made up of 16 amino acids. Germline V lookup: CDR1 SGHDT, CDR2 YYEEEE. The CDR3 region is CASSLVGRLSGNTIYF. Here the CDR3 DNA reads TGTGCCAGCAGCTTAGTGGGGCGGCTTTCTGGAAACACCATATATTTT.

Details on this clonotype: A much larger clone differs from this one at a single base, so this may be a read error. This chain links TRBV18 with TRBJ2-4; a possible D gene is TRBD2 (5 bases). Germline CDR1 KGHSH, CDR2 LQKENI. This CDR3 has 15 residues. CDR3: CASSPPSEAKNIRYF. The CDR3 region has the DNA TGTGCCAGCTCACCACCCTCGGAGGCCAAAAACATTCGGTACTTC.